A single sample is the source of the 27 T cell receptor beta chains below, sequenced in a study of CD4 T cells in relation to SARS-CoV-2 and coronaviruses. Before the COVID-19 pandemic, during about 2010-2018, CD4+ T cells were taken from unexposed donors. Profiling relied on immunoSEQ multiplex PCR, and the TCRdb table lists in-frame clones only, not all of them. The data contain some 70,000 clones, approximately 95% of them singletons. Sequencing input: naive CD4+ T cells from PBMCs. The subset denotes: naive CD4+ T cells isolated by negative enrichment. Receptors were obtained from a human donor in good health.

The J gene is TRBJ2-3, the V gene TRBV5-1; 10 bases match TRBD2. The CDR3 has 19 residues. Germline assignment: CDR1 SGHRS and CDR2 YFSETQ. After removal of 2 bases from V and 5 bases from J, the junction contained 17 bases not matched to a gene. As DNA, the CDR3 is TGCGCCAGCAGCTTCTACCCCCCCGGGCTAGCGGGAGAGAGAGATACGCAGTATTTT. This sequence encodes CASSFYPPGLAGERDTQYF.

Only one count was recorded for this clone. CDR3 DNA: TGTGCCAGCAGCGCGGCCCGGGAGTACAATGAGCAGTTCTTC. Protein sequence: CASSAAREYNEQFF. V is TRBV5-6 and J is TRBJ2-1; perhaps TRBD2 as D (6 bases). The germline gives CDR1 SGHDT, CDR2 YYEEEE. Deletions cut 4 bases from V and 4 bases from J, with 12 bases between. The CDR3 has 14 residues.

The chain carries TRBV5-6 and TRBJ2-3; 9 bases align to TRBD1. Germline V gives CDR1 SGHDT, CDR2 YYEEEE. The CDR3 runs to 16 residues. The V gene end was trimmed by 3 bases and the J gene end by 6 bases; junction bases not matched to a gene: 11. In DNA form, the CDR3 reads TGTGCCAGCAGCTACTCCCTGGACAGGGGAGGGGATACGCAGTATTTT. Amino acid sequence: CASSYSLDRGGDTQYF.

V gene TRBV27 combines with J gene TRBJ2-3; no clear D. Per germline, CDR1 MNHEY and CDR2 SMNVEV (reference sequence). This CDR3 spans 16 amino acids. V shed 8 bases and J shed 0 bases, with 18 bases lying between them. CDR3 coding DNA: TGTGCCAGCTTCCCGCCTAGTGTTCCTAGCACAGATACGCAGTATTTT. It translates to CASFPPSVPSTDTQYF.

The genes are TRBV6-5 and TRBJ2-3; no definite D call. The germline gives CDR1 MNHEY, CDR2 SVGAGI. Trimming cost V 7 bases and J 5 bases, with 16 bases left between them. The CDR3 runs 14 residues. CDR3 nucleotide sequence: TGTGCCAGCAACCAAAGGGAAGCCGGAGATACGCAGTATTTT. Translation: CASNQREAGDTQYF.

The chain combines TRBV28 with TRBJ1-1, with unresolved D. The CDR3 has 11 residues. Germline loops: CDR1 MDHEN, CDR2 SYDVKM. Trimming pared 4 bases from V and 10 bases from J, leaving 10 bases between. CDR3 bases: TGTGCCAGCAGTTCAGGTCCGGGAGCTTTCTTT. Encoded protein: CASSSGPGAFF.

V usage is TRBV29-1 and J usage is TRBJ2-5, with 8 bases fitting TRBD1. Germline CDR1 is SQVTM and CDR2 is ANQGSEA. After removal of 7 bases from V and 5 bases from J, the junction contained 6 bases not matched to a gene. The CDR3 covers 12 residues. As DNA, the CDR3 is TGCAGCGGCCGTACAGGGGGGGAGACCCAGTACTTC. Its translation: CSGRTGGETQYF.

The sample holds one count of this clone. The genes are TRBV5-4 and TRBJ1-2; D might be TRBD1 (5 bases). Looked up from germline, CDR1 is SGHNT and CDR2 is YYREEE (reference sequence). The CDR3 consists of 15 residues. Trimming cost V 4 bases and J 4 bases, with 17 bases left between them. This chain's CDR3 is CASSRDPDSSYGYTF. CDR3 nucleotides: TGTGCCAGCAGCAGAGACCCTGACAGCAGCTATGGCTACACCTTC. Full variable domain (missing parts from reference TRBV5-4 and TRBJ1-2): ETGVTQSPTHLIKTRGQQVTLRCSSQSGHNTVSWYQQALGQGPQFIFQYYREEENGRGNFPPRFSGLQFPNYSSELNVNALELDDSALYLCASSRDPDSSYGYTFGSGTRLTVV.

J is TRBJ1-2 and V is TRBV6-2 or TRBV6-3; no definite D call. From germline, CDR1 is MNHEY and CDR2 SVGEGT. The CDR3 covers 15 residues. The V and J ends lost 7 bases and 8 bases respectively, with 23 bases between them. CDR3 region: CASTPFTPRSVGYTF. In DNA form, the CDR3 reads TGTGCCAGCACCCCGTTTACCCCAAGATCAGTCGGCTACACCTTC.

The chain has TRBV5-6 and TRBJ1-6; D is unresolved. Trimming took off 4 bases at V and 0 bases at J, with 20 bases between the two ends. Germline V gene lookup returns CDR1 SGHDT and CDR2 YYEEEE. The CDR3 is made up of 19 amino acids. The DNA of the CDR3 is TGTGCCAGCAGCCACGGGCCTCAACCCTCAAGCTCCTATAATTCACCCCTCCACTTT. It specifies CASSHGPQPSSSYNSPLHF.

This sequence joins TRBV24-1 and TRBJ1-1, with D possibly TRBD1 on 5 matching bases. The V gene's germline CDR1 is KGHDR and CDR2 SFDVKD. V was shortened by 4 bases and J by 7 bases, with 15 bases between the two germline ends. The CDR3 runs to 14 residues. This CDR3 reads CATSDPGGGGEAFF. The CDR3 coding sequence is TGTGCCACCAGTGACCCTGGCGGGGGAGGTGAAGCTTTCTTT.

The rearrangement uses TRBV7-3 and TRBJ2-2, with TRBD1 matching 7 bases. Germline V CDR1 and CDR2: SGHTA, FQGTGA. Trimming removed 5 bases from V and 1 base from J; junction bases left unmatched: 4. This CDR3 contains 15 residues. The CDR3 nucleotides read TGTGCCAGCAGCCGGACAGGATTGAACACCGGGGAGCTGTTTTTT. This gives the protein CASSRTGLNTGELFF.

The rearrangement links TRBV7-9 to TRBJ1-2; TRBD1 aligns across 7 bases. The CDR3 sequence is 15 residues long. The germline V gene encodes CDR1 SEHNR and CDR2 FQNEAQ (reference sequence). Trimming took 5 bases from V and 3 from J; bases not matched to a gene: 9. The CDR3: CASSTTGVIDYGYTF. The CDR3 DNA is TGTGCCAGCAGCACCACAGGGGTCATAGACTATGGCTACACCTTC.

The V and J genes are TRBV29-1 and TRBJ2-3; D unresolved. V was clipped by 4 bases and J by 0 bases, with 8 bases between them. CDR1 and CDR2 (germline): SQVTM, ANQGSEA. This CDR3 comprises 13 residues. DNA for the CDR3: TGCAGCGTTGTGGTTACTAGCACAGATACGCAGTATTTT. This sequence encodes CSVVVTSTDTQYF.

In this sample, this clone turned up once. The V gene is TRBV2, the J gene TRBJ2-3; D gene uncertain. The CDR3 has 14 residues. CDR1 SNHLY and CDR2 FYNNEI come from the germline V gene. Trimming removed 4 bases from V and 4 bases from J, with 12 bases in between. CDR3 residues: CASSGNSRADTQYF. For the CDR3, the DNA is TGTGCCAGCAGTGGAAACTCCCGCGCAGATACGCAGTATTTT.

The J gene is TRBJ2-4, the V gene TRBV6-5, with a weak D call TRBD2 (5 bases). Trimming pared 0 bases from V and 0 bases from J, leaving 6 bases between. The germline V gene has CDR1 MNHEY and CDR2 SVGAGI. The CDR3 extends over 15 amino acids. The CDR3, as DNA: TGTGCCAGCAGTTACTCAGCGGTAGCCAAAAACATTCAGTACTTC. It codes for CASSYSAVAKNIQYF.

The rearrangement links TRBV19 to TRBJ2-5; D gene unclear. Germline V CDR1 and CDR2: LNHDA, SQIVND (reference sequence). The V gene lost 3 bases and the J gene lost 2 bases, with 4 bases spanning the gap. The CDR3 has 12 amino acids. The CDR3 DNA is TGTGCCAGTAGTATGGGGCAAGAGACCCAGTACTTC. This sequence encodes CASSMGQETQYF.

The V gene is TRBV10-3, the J gene TRBJ1-1; perhaps TRBD1 as D (5 bases). The CDR3 covers 13 residues. The V gene's germline CDR1 is ENHRY and CDR2 SYGVKD. Trimming removed 7 bases from V and 4 bases from J, with 13 bases in between. The CDR3: CAIKPTGGTEAFF. The CDR3 DNA sequence: TGTGCCATCAAGCCGACTGGGGGCACTGAAGCTTTCTTT.

This rearrangement joins TRBV24-1 to TRBJ1-5, with TRBD1 identical over 7 bases. The CDR3 has 13 residues. The V gene's germline CDR1 is KGHDR and CDR2 SFDVKD. The J segment lost 8 bases and the V segment lost 4 bases, leaving 4 bases of the junction unmatched. As DNA, the CDR3 is TGTGCCACCAGTGACACCGGACAGGAGCCCCAGCATTTT. This encodes CATSDTGQEPQHF.

CDR3 nucleotide sequence: TGTGCCAGCAGTCTCCCGTCGGGGGAGACCCAGTACTTC. The encoded protein is CASSLPSGETQYF. The chain links TRBV27 to TRBJ2-5, with D maybe TRBD2 (5 bases). Germline CDR1 reads MNHEY; CDR2 reads SMNVEV (reference sequence). V lost 5 bases, J lost 5 bases, and 12 bases lay in between. This CDR3 spans 13 amino acids.

The chain has TRBV7-2 and TRBJ2-5, with D possibly TRBD1 on 6 matching bases. Per germline, CDR1 SGHTA and CDR2 FQGNSA. With 5 bases removed from V and 5 bases from J, the gap between germline ends came to 15 bases. The CDR3 loop spans 14 amino acids. The CDR3 DNA reads as TGTGCCAGCAGCCTAGGGACATTCTACGAGACCCAGTACTTC. Protein sequence: CASSLGTFYETQYF. Complete variable domain (other parts from reference TRBV7-2 and TRBJ2-5): GAGVSQSPSNKVTEKGKDVELRCDPISGHTALYWYRQSLGQGLEFLIYFQGNSAPDKSGLPSDRFSAERTGGSVSTLTIQRTQQEDSAVYLCASSLGTFYETQYFGPGTRLLVL.

The chain is built from TRBV24-1 and TRBJ1-2, with 9 bases that match TRBD1. Trimming removed 5 bases from V and 3 bases from J; junction bases left unmatched: 15. Germline V gene lookup returns CDR1 KGHDR and CDR2 SFDVKD. This CDR3 is 18 amino acids long. The CDR3: CATSAQQGAPRGDYGYTF. In DNA, the CDR3 is TGTGCCACCAGTGCCCAACAGGGGGCACCCCGGGGTGACTATGGCTACACCTTC.

The DNA of the CDR3 is TGTGCCAGCTCAGCTACACCCGGGACAGGGAAAAAAGATACGCAGTATTTT. Its translation is CASSATPGTGKKDTQYF. The V and J genes are TRBV18 and TRBJ2-3; 9 bases align to TRBD1. With V trimmed by 5 bases and J by 5 bases, 14 bases remained unmatched. CDR3 length: 17 amino acids. Germline values: CDR1 KGHSH, CDR2 LQKENI.

The rearrangement joins TRBV19 to TRBJ2-7, with D hard to call. Trimming shortened V by 6 bases and J by 7 bases, and 19 bases separated the two germline ends. The CDR3 has 14 amino acids. Germline V lookup: CDR1 LNHDA, CDR2 SQIVND (reference sequence). This CDR3 reads CASRSGRTEREQYF. CDR3 nucleotide sequence: TGTGCCAGTAGATCCGGACGGACGGAGAGGGAGCAGTACTTC. The variable domain in full, with the rest retrieved from reference TRBV19 and TRBJ2-7, is DGGITQSPKYLFRKEGQNVTLSCEQNLNHDAMYWYRQDPGQGLRLIYYSQIVNDFQKGDIAEGYSVSREKKESFPLTVTSAQKNPTAFYLCASRSGRTEREQYFGPGTRLTVT.

The rearrangement links TRBV24-1 to TRBJ2-1; 10 bases agree with TRBD2. Trimming removed 3 bases from V and 7 bases from J; junction bases left unmatched: 8. Germline values: CDR1 KGHDR, CDR2 SFDVKD. CDR3 length: 16 residues. The CDR3 is CATSDESSGSGNEQFF. In nucleotides, the CDR3 is TGTGCCACCAGTGATGAGTCTAGCGGGAGTGGGAATGAGCAGTTCTTC.

V and J are TRBV9 and TRBJ2-1, with 11 bases fitting TRBD1. The germline V gene has CDR1 SGDLS and CDR2 YYNGEE. V lost 0 bases and J lost 3; bases outside the gene matches: 2. CDR3 size: 16 residues. The CDR3 coding sequence is TGTGCCAGCAGCGTAGGGGACAGGGGGATCTACAATGAGCAGTTCTTC. The encoded protein is CASSVGDRGIYNEQFF. The full variable domain, in which reference TRBV9 and TRBJ2-1 provide the parts outside the CDR3, is DSGVTQTPKHLITATGQRVTLRCSPRSGDLSVYWYQQSLDQGLQFLIQYYNGEERAKGNILERFSAQQFPDLHSELNLSSLELGDSALYFCASSVGDRGIYNEQFFGPGTRLTVL.

The chain combines TRBV4-2 with TRBJ2-7; D remains unclear. The V and J ends lost 0 bases and 2 bases respectively, with 8 bases between them. The CDR3 contains 14 residues. CDR1 and CDR2 from the germline V gene are LGHNA and YNFKEQ. Written as DNA, the CDR3 is TGTGCCAGCAGCCAAGATACCCCCCCCTACGAGCAGTACTTC. Its protein is CASSQDTPPYEQYF.